What follows is one TCR beta chain and its context. This CDR3 comprises 15 residues. These data are taken from a study of blood T cell repertoires in COVID-19. The protocol was immunoSEQ multiplex PCR, while the TCRdb copy is restricted to in-frame clones and leaves out a portion. The profile shows about 150,000 clones, less than 95% of them singletons. This chain uses TRBV21-1 with TRBJ2-5; the table's D call, TRBD1, was not checked against the DNA. TRBV21-1 is a listed pseudogene. Sample: peripheral blood. The clonotype comes from a man aged 50 to 60 with acute or convalescent COVID-19. The CDR3, as DNA: TGTGCCAGCAGGTCAATCGGGACAGGGGAAGAGACCCAGTACTTC. Amino acid sequence: CASRSIGTGEETQYF.